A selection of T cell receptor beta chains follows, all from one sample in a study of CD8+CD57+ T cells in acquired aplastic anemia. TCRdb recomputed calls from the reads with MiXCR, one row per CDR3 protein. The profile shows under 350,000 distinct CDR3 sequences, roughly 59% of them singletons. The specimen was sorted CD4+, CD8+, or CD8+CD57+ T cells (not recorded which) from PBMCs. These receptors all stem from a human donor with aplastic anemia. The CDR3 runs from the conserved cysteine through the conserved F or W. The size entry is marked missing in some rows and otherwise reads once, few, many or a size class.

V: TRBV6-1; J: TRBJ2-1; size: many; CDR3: CASSEWNEQFF
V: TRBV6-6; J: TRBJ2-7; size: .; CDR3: CASRLTTSSYEQYF
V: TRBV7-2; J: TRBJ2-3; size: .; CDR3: CASSPRMVGITDTQYF
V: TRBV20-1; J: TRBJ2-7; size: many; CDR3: CSAVLSGRLLYEQYF
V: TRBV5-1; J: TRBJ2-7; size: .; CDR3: CASSLVRGLEQYF
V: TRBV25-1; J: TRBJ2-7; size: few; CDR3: CASSVSLGQSYSYEQYF
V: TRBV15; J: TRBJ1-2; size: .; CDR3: CATSRDPIDSITNYGYTF
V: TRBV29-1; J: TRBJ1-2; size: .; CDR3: CSVPTGAHGYTF
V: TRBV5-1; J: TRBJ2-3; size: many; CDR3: CASSLAGMGTDTQYF
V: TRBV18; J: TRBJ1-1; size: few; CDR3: CASSPLRQGDTEAFF
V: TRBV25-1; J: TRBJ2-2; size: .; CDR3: CASRPGQANTGELFF
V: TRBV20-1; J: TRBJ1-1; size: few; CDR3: CSAALNTEAFF
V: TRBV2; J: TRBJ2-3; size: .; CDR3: CASSVGRGDSTDTQYF
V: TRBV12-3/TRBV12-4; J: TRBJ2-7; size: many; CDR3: CASSLQDRGYEQYF
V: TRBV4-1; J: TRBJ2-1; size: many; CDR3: CASSQVNLLDYNEQFF
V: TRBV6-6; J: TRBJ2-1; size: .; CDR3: CASVPGDNYNEQFF
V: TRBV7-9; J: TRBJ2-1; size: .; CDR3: CASSTGLDEQFF